One and the same sample provided the 3 T cell receptor beta chains below, sequenced in a study of blood T cell repertoires in COVID-19. Assay: immunoSEQ multiplex PCR; the TCRdb copy retains only in-frame clones and omits some. The table has more than 150,000 clones, about 85% seen once. Sequenced: peripheral blood. The receptors derive from a man younger than 35 with acute or convalescent COVID-19.

V and J are TRBV7-9 and TRBJ1-1; D remains unclear. Germline lookup yields CDR1 SEHNR and CDR2 FQNEAQ (reference sequence). This CDR3 is 12 amino acids long. V was shortened by 7 bases and J by 0 bases, with 6 bases between the two germline ends. The CDR3 DNA reads as TGTGCCAGCACCAACTTGAACACTGAAGCTTTCTTT. The encoded protein is CASTNLNTEAFF.

The chain couples TRBV10-1 to TRBJ1-1; no clear D. The CDR3 is 13 amino acids. Looked up from germline, CDR1 is WNHNN and CDR2 is SYGVQD (reference sequence). V gave up 5 bases and J gave up 7 bases, with 14 bases separating them. The CDR3 sequence: CASSYMEGGEAFF. CDR3 DNA sequence: TGCGCCAGCAGTTATATGGAAGGCGGTGAAGCTTTCTTT.

The V gene is TRBV19, the J gene TRBJ1-5; 11 positions match TRBD1. The CDR3 runs 16 residues. Germline CDR1 LNHDA, CDR2 SQIVND (reference sequence). V lost 4 bases and J lost 4; bases outside the gene matches: 6. The CDR3 is CASSREGDRGNQPQHF. CDR3 nucleotide sequence: TGTGCCAGTAGTAGAGAGGGGGACAGGGGGAATCAGCCCCAGCATTTT.